This is a list of T cell receptor beta chains from one sample in a study of T cell clones after liver transplantation. Some clones are missing from TCRdb's copy, which holds only in-frame ones; the method was immunoSEQ multiplex PCR. The profile shows 45,000 to 60,000 clones, around 84% of them singletons. The sequenced sample was CD4+ T cells from blood, obtained before liver transplant. These receptors were taken from a human donor who received a liver transplant. Both conserved end residues are part of each CDR3. The order of the fields is V gene, D gene, clone size, J gene, CDR3 protein, CDR3 DNA. The D gene is left open where the match is weak. Clone size is not always given. Where it is, it says once, few, many or a class for expanded clones.

TRBV6-5	.	.	TRBJ2-5	CASSQQGGETQYF	TGTGCCAGCAGCCAACAGGGAGGAGAGACCCAGTACTTC
TRBV4-2	.	.	TRBJ1-1	CASSQDLPPNTEAFF	TGTGCCAGCAGCCAAGACCTACCACCGAACACTGAAGCTTTCTTT
TRBV6-5	.	.	TRBJ1-2	CASSYAPNYGYTF	TGTGCCAGCAGTTACGCTCCTAACTATGGCTACACCTTC
TRBV19	.	.	TRBJ1-2	CASSMRQAGYTF	TGTGCCAGTAGTATGAGACAGGCTGGCTACACCTTC
TRBV7-2	TRBD1	.	TRBJ1-4	CASSLDLTGVSEKLFF	TGTGCCAGCAGCTTAGACCTGACAGGGGTGAGCGAAAAACTGTTTTTT
TRBV11-2	.	.	TRBJ1-2	CASSLVAGEIAGYTF	TGTGCCAGCAGCTTAGTTGCAGGGGAGATTGCTGGCTACACCTTC
TRBV5-1	.	once	TRBJ1-4	CASSPDVAGNEKLFF	TGCGCCAGCAGCCCGGACGTCGCGGGCAACGAAAAACTGTTTTTT
TRBV7-2	.	.	TRBJ2-7	CASSPQNTANGMNEQYF	TGTGCCAGCAGCCCACAAAACACCGCTAACGGGATGAACGAGCAGTACTTC
TRBV7-2	TRBD1	.	TRBJ2-7	CASSDRDSLSYEQYF	TGTGCCAGCAGCGACCGGGACAGCTTGTCCTACGAGCAGTACTTC
TRBV18	.	.	TRBJ2-7	CASSRGTTYEQYF	TGTGCCAGCTCACGTGGGACCACCTACGAGCAGTACTTC
TRBV27	.	.	TRBJ2-4	CASSWSGAKLGYIQYF	TGTGCCAGCAGTTGGTCAGGGGCCAAATTGGGTTACATTCAGTACTTC
TRBV9	.	.	TRBJ2-3	CASSPHQRADTQYF	TGTGCCAGCAGCCCCCACCAGCGGGCAGATACGCAGTATTTT
TRBV14	TRBD1	.	TRBJ2-5	CASSQEARGRETQYF	TGTGCCAGCAGCCAAGAAGCCAGGGGGCGGGAGACCCAGTACTTC
TRBV2	.	few	TRBJ2-7	CASSRTETYEQYF	TGTGCCAGCAGTCGGACAGAGACTTACGAGCAGTACTTC
TRBV18	.	.	TRBJ2-7	CASSPATGYEQYF	TGTGCCAGCTCACCGGCAACAGGGTACGAGCAGTACTTC
TRBV5-1	TRBD1	.	TRBJ1-5	CASSFDREEWPQHF	TGCGCCAGCAGCTTCGACAGGGAGGAATGGCCCCAGCATTTT
TRBV6-1	TRBD1	.	TRBJ1-2	CASSEQGQGFYGYTF	TGTGCCAGCAGTGAACAGGGACAGGGTTTTTATGGCTACACCTTC